The 21 T cell receptor beta chains listed next were all sequenced from one sample in a study of blood T cells in healthy people across ages. Combining a sample-barcoded 5' primer with a J-beta primer mix, a second PCR ran for roughly 7 to 12 cycles. TCRdb processed the 5' RACE reads anew with MiXCR; each CDR3 protein has one entry. The profile shows fewer than 700,000 distinct CDR3 sequences, more than 45% of them singletons. Sequencing was carried out using blood. The receptors shown here come from a man older than 75 in good health.

There are many counts of this clonotype. This sequence joins TRBV20-1 and TRBJ2-1; D may be TRBD2 (6 bases). Trimming pared 4 bases from V and 6 bases from J, leaving 19 bases between. The germline V gene has CDR1 DFQATT and CDR2 SNEGSKA (reference sequence). This CDR3 has 15 residues. CDR3 protein: CSAIGRTTRGNEQFF. The CDR3 nucleotides read TGCAGTGCTATCGGCAGGACTACCCGGGGCAATGAGCAGTTCTTC.

The V gene is TRBV7-2, the J gene TRBJ2-7; tentatively, D is TRBD1 (6 bases). V was clipped by 8 bases and J by 5 bases, with 13 bases between them. Germline assignment: CDR1 SGHTA and CDR2 FQGNSA. CDR3 size: 12 residues. The CDR3 protein is CASGGRDDEQYF. As DNA, the CDR3 is TGTGCCAGCGGGGGCAGGGACGACGAGCAGTACTTC.

The chain couples TRBV3-1 to TRBJ2-2; D possibly matches TRBD1 or TRBD2 (6 bases each). Trimming removed 2 bases from V and 4 bases from J, with 11 bases in between. The V gene's germline CDR1 is LGHDT and CDR2 YNNKEL (reference sequence). The CDR3 length is 15 residues. The CDR3 DNA reads as TGTGCCAGCAGCCAAAATGGGGGGCGCACCGGGGAGCTGTTTTTT. It codes for CASSQNGGRTGELFF.

The chain combines TRBV7-2 with TRBJ2-5, with D perhaps TRBD2 (5 bases). Germline assignment: CDR1 SGHTA and CDR2 FQGNSA. CDR3 length: 13 amino acids. V lost 5 bases, J lost 11 bases, and 18 bases lay in between. CDR3 nucleotides: TGTGCCAGCAGCCCTGAGGGTGCGAGAGAGCAGTACTTC. Translation gives CASSPEGAREQYF. The variable domain in full, completed from reference TRBV7-2 and TRBJ2-5, reads GAGVSQSPSNKVTEKGKDVELRCDPISGHTALYWYRQSLGQGLEFLIYFQGNSAPDKSGLPSDRFSAERTGGSVSTLTIQRTQQEDSAVYLCASSPEGAREQYFGPGTRLLVL.

Many counts were recorded for this clonotype. The V gene is TRBV7-9, the J gene TRBJ1-1; 8 bases agree with TRBD1. CDR3 size: 16 residues. Germline V gene lookup returns CDR1 SEHNR and CDR2 FQNEAQ (reference sequence). V lost 5 bases and J lost 4; bases outside the gene matches: 12. CDR3 sequence (DNA): TGTGCCAGCAGCCGCACGACAGGGGCCGCGGGCACTGAAGCTTTCTTT. Protein product: CASSRTTGAAGTEAFF.

The CDR3 here is CASSCGQHGGYEQFF. The DNA for the CDR3 is TGTGCCAGCAGTTGCGGCCAACACGGGGGATACGAGCAGTTCTTC. The rearrangement joins TRBV6-5 to TRBJ2-1, with D perhaps TRBD2 (6 bases). Trimming left V 4 bases short and J 10 bases short, with 20 bases between. CDR1 is MNHEY, CDR2 SVGAGI, per germline. The CDR3 is made up of 15 amino acids.

This clonotype was seen many times. The chain carries TRBV6-6 and TRBJ2-2, with D maybe TRBD1 (6 bases). CDR1 and CDR2 (germline): MNHNY, SVGAGI (reference sequence). Trimming removed 5 bases at V and 6 bases at J, with 10 bases between. The CDR3 contains 13 residues. The DNA for the CDR3 is TGTGCCAGCAGTGTCCAGGGGTCCGGGGAGCTGTTTTTT. It is translated as CASSVQGSGELFF.

V usage is TRBV20-1 and J usage is TRBJ1-5, with TRBD1 as a possible D gene (5 bases). This CDR3 region has 14 residues. Germline lookup yields CDR1 DFQATT and CDR2 SNEGSKA (reference sequence). Trimming cost V 5 bases and J 4 bases, with 15 bases left between them. DNA for the CDR3: TGCAGTGCTCCCTGGGGGTCTAGGAATCAGCCCCAGCATTTT. It codes for CSAPWGSRNQPQHF.

This chain links TRBV20-1 with TRBJ2-3, with TRBD2 matching over 9 bases. The CDR3 has 13 amino acids. CDR1 is DFQATT and CDR2 is SNEGSKA in the germline V gene (reference sequence). With 7 bases clipped from V and 5 bases from J, the junction kept 7 bases outside the gene matches. CDR3 loop: CSGLAGAVDTQYF. Written as DNA, the CDR3 is TGCAGTGGGTTAGCGGGGGCCGTAGATACGCAGTATTTT.

Points on this clonotype: Mismatch with germline at one junction end may stem from a read error. The chain uses TRBV10-3 and TRBJ2-7, with 9 bases that match TRBD1. The CDR3 contains 14 residues. Germline-derived CDR1 and CDR2 are ENHRY and SYGVKD. CDR3 sequence: CATSEQGQGYEQYF. Written as DNA, the CDR3 is TGTGCCACCAGTGAACAGGGACAGGGCTACGAGCAGTACTTC.

V and J are TRBV5-1 and TRBJ2-7, with D possibly TRBD2 on 5 matching bases. CDR1 and CDR2 from the germline V gene are SGHRS and YFSETQ. The CDR3 consists of 14 residues. Trimming cost V 2 bases and J 4 bases, with 13 bases left between them. The CDR3 DNA is TGCGCCAGCAGCTTACGGGAAACCACTTACGAGCAGTACTTC. Encoded protein: CASSLRETTYEQYF.

The rearrangement uses TRBV4-3 and TRBJ1-2; D may be TRBD1 (6 bases). The CDR3 is made up of 13 amino acids. Looked up from germline, CDR1 is LGHNA and CDR2 is YSLEER. Trimming shortened V by 2 bases and J by 8 bases, and 12 bases separated the two germline ends. CDR3: CASSQQLGAGYTF. The CDR3 nucleotides are TGCGCCAGCAGCCAACAATTGGGGGCCGGCTACACCTTC.

The genes are TRBV2 and TRBJ1-5; D is perhaps TRBD1 (5 bases). The CDR3 has 15 amino acids. CDR1 is SNHLY and CDR2 is FYNNEI in the germline V gene. The V gene lost 7 bases and the J gene lost 4 bases, with 17 bases spanning the gap. The CDR3 sequence is CASTTGGARNQPQHF. In DNA, the CDR3 is TGTGCCAGCACGACGGGGGGAGCAAGAAATCAGCCCCAGCATTTT.

This clonotype was seen a handful of times. The chain employs TRBV6-6 and TRBJ1-5; 8 bases map to TRBD1. Germline trimming cut 6 bases from V and 7 bases from J; bases unmatched to any gene: 8. The CDR3 has 14 amino acids. Germline CDR1 and CDR2: MNHNY and SVGAGI (reference sequence). The CDR3 nucleotides read TGTGCCAGCAGCCCGGACAGGGTTCAGCAGCCCCAGCATTTT. Translated, it gives CASSPDRVQQPQHF.

This clonotype has ten or more counts. The V call is TRBV6-6, the J call TRBJ2-7, with a possible D match to TRBD1 (5 bases). The length of the CDR3 is 14 residues. From germline, CDR1 is MNHNY and CDR2 SVGAGI (reference sequence). Trimming pared 2 bases from V and 0 bases from J, leaving 8 bases between. CDR3 DNA sequence: TGTGCCAGCAGTTACGGCAGGGCCTCCTACGAGCAGTACTTC. Protein sequence: CASSYGRASYEQYF.

Concerning this clonotype: Compared with germline, one end of the junction differs, possibly owing to a read error. This chain links TRBV20-1 with TRBJ2-2, with D possibly being TRBD2 (6 bases). The CDR3 totals 14 residues. Germline lookup yields CDR1 DFQATT and CDR2 SNEGSKA (reference sequence). The CDR3 DNA reads as TGCAGTGCTAGAGATCGAGCAGCGACCGGGGGGCTGTTTTTT. This codes for CSARDRAATGGLFF.

The table lists this clonotype with a count of one. V is TRBV6-6 and J is TRBJ2-7; 7 bases map to TRBD1. The CDR3 runs to 17 residues. J was trimmed by 4 bases and V by 6 bases; bases with no gene match: 18. Germline V gene sequence: CDR1 MNHNY, CDR2 SVGAGI (reference sequence). CDR3 residues: CASSPTRRTGLIYEQYF. In DNA form, the CDR3 reads TGTGCCAGCAGCCCCACCCGGCGGACAGGCCTTATATACGAGCAGTACTTC.

The rearrangement links TRBV4-1 to TRBJ1-2; D call uncertain. V lost 2 bases and J 1 base, leaving 14 bases between the germline ends. Germline V lookup: CDR1 MGHRA, CDR2 YSYEKL. This CDR3 comprises 16 residues. The CDR3 spells CASSQTTPPINYGYTF. As DNA, the CDR3 is TGCGCCAGCAGCCAAACCACCCCACCTATTAACTATGGCTACACCTTC.

This clonotype has more than one count but fewer than ten. The chain recombines TRBV20-1 with TRBJ2-7; TRBD1 agrees at 7 bases. The J call may be incorrect, as the DNA end agrees better with TRBJ2-5. From germline, CDR1 is DFQATT and CDR2 SNEGSKA (reference sequence). This CDR3 is 13 amino acids long. CDR3 sequence: CSARQQGRETQYF. Here the CDR3 DNA reads TGCAGTGCTAGACAACAGGGGCGCGAGACCCAGTACTTC.

The chain uses TRBV7-2 and TRBJ2-3; D unresolved. CDR3 size: 16 residues. Trimming removed 0 bases at V and 1 base at J, with 11 bases between. Germline V gene sequence: CDR1 SGHTA, CDR2 FQGNSA. For the CDR3, the DNA is TGTGCCAGCAGCTTAGCAGGAGACATACGCACAGATACGCAGTATTTT. It specifies CASSLAGDIRTDTQYF.

This clonotype was observed once. The chain combines TRBV29-1 with TRBJ2-3; no clear D. Trimming took off 2 bases at V and 5 bases at J, with 5 bases between the two ends. Germline V gene lookup returns CDR1 SQVTM and CDR2 ANQGSEA. The CDR3 has 11 residues. The DNA of the CDR3 is TGCAGCGTTGAATTACGAGATACGCAGTATTTT. Amino acid sequence: CSVELRDTQYF.